This TCR beta chain was profiled in a study of metastatic and nonmetastatic thyroid tumors. About the research overall: For malignant and benign thyroid patients, tumor or nodule tissue and blood were the sources whose repertoires were compared. Findings of the study overall: Malignant thyroid tumors reportedly had TCR beta diversity that was significantly higher than in benign nodules, in blood and tumor.

Concerning this clone: Antigen specificity is unknown.

As originally analysed: What underpinned the distant-metastasis classifier for papillary thyroid cancer was the set of CDR3 differences across clinicopathological groups. TCRdb re-called the PCR reads with MiXCR. The V and J calls come from TCRdb's annotation, not from the publication. The data contain about 16,000 clones, 24% of them singletons. V dropped 2 bases and J dropped 5; count of bases not matched to a gene: 2. The CDR3 spans 14 residues. CDR1 is MNHNS, CDR2 SASEGT, per germline. Nobody among the patients had been given any treatment before thyroid surgery. The V and J genes are TRBV6-1 and TRBJ2-1; 8 positions agree with TRBD2. This clonotype was sampled from a male donor with papillary thyroid cancer or a benign thyroid nodule (not recorded which). Some clones in this sample may be carry-over from other donors' samples. Input material: tumor tissue. The CDR3 loop reads CASSELAGHNEQFF. The CDR3 DNA reads as TGTGCCAGCAGTGAATTAGCGGGACACAATGAGCAGTTCTTC.